The clone carrying this T cell receptor (beta chain) was observed a handful of times. The V gene's germline CDR1 is SGHRS and CDR2 YFSETQ. This CDR3 contains 16 residues. J lost 3 bases, V lost 4 bases, and 10 bases had no gene match. This specimen comes from a study of spatial heterogeneity in lung cancer. The wider study: Available PBMC from follow-up, collected a median of roughly 2 years after resection, underwent sequencing. Each distinct TCR and UMI combination averaged more than ten appearances in raw reads.

Time point meaning: blood at routine non-recurrence follow-up after resection. No cells were sorted before sequencing. The whole RNA sequenced was extracted from tumor, nontumor lung or frozen PBMC. Unique molecular identifiers tagged every individual TCR cDNA molecule. Each CDR3 protein gets one entry after TCRdb re-called the 5' RACE reads with MiXCR. This sample yields about 70,000 distinct CDR3 sequences, of which nearly 9% are seen a single time; more than 1.5% belongs to the top ten. This TCR was recovered from a female donor with early-stage non-small cell lung cancer. The specimen comprised PBMCs, sampled at follow-up. The V and J genes are TRBV5-1 and TRBJ2-3; 8 bases match TRBD2. CDR3 sequence: CASSQGTSGWTDTQYF. For the CDR3, the DNA is TGCGCCAGCAGCCAGGGAACTAGCGGATGGACAGATACGCAGTATTTT.